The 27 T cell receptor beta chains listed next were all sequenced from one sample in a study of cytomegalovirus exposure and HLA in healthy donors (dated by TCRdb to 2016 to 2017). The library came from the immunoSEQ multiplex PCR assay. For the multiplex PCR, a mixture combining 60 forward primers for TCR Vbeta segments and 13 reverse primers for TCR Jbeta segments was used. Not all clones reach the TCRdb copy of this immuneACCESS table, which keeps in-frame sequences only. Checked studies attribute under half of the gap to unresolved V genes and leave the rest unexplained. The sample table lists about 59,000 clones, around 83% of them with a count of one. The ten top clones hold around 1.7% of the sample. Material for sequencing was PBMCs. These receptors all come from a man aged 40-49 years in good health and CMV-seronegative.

The CDR3 sequence is CAISDAGVNSPLHF. The CDR3 bases are TGTGCCATCAGTGATGCAGGGGTCAATTCACCCCTCCACTTT. The rearrangement uses TRBV10-3 and TRBJ1-6, with D perhaps matching TRBD1 (6 bases). The CDR3 is made up of 14 amino acids. Trimming pared 3 bases from V and 7 bases from J, leaving 10 bases between. From germline, CDR1 is ENHRY and CDR2 SYGVKD.

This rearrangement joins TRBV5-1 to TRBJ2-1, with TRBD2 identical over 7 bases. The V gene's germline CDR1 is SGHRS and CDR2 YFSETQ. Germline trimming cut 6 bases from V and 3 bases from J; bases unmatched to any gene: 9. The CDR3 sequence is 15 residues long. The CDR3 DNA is TGCGCCAGCACCCCCAGGGAGGGGTACTACAATGAGCAGTTCTTC. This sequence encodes CASTPREGYYNEQFF.

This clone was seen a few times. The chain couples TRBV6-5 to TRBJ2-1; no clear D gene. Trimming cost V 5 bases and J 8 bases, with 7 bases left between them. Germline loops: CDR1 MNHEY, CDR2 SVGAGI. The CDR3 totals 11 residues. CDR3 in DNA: TGTGCCAGCAGTCACAGAGATGAGCAGTTCTTC. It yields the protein CASSHRDEQFF.

The CDR3 nucleotides read TGTGCCAGCAGTTTTCCGGGAAGAGAAAATGGCTACACCTTC. Encoded protein: CASSFPGRENGYTF. This chain joins TRBV28 and TRBJ1-2; D unresolved. V was pared by 3 bases and J by 6 bases, with 14 bases between. The CDR3 is made up of 14 amino acids. Germline V gene lookup returns CDR1 MDHEN and CDR2 SYDVKM.

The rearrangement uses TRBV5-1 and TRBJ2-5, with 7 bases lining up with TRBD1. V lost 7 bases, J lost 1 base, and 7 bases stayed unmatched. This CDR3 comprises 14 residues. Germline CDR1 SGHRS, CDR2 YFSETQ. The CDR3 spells CASAGTVGQETQYF. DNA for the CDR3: TGCGCCAGCGCCGGGACAGTCGGCCAAGAGACCCAGTACTTC.

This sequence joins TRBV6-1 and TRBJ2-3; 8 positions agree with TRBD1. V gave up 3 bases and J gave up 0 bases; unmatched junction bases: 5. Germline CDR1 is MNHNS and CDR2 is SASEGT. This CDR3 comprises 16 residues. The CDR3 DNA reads TGTGCCAGCAGTGAGACAGGGGCAGTTAGCACAGATACGCAGTATTTT. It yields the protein CASSETGAVSTDTQYF.

CDR3 DNA sequence: TGTGCCAGTAGTGGAAGGCGGCAAGAGACCCAGTACTTC. This codes for CASSGRRQETQYF. V gene TRBV19 combines with J gene TRBJ2-5; D unresolved. Germline V gives CDR1 LNHDA, CDR2 SQIVND (reference sequence). CDR3 length: 13 residues. Trimming left V 5 bases short and J 2 bases short, with 9 bases between.

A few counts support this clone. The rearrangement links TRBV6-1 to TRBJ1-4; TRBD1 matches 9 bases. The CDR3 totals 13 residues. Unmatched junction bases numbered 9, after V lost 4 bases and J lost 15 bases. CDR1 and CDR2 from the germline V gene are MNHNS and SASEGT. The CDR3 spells CASSAKPGTGMFF. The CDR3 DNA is TGTGCCAGCAGTGCAAAACCCGGGACAGGGATGTTTTTT.

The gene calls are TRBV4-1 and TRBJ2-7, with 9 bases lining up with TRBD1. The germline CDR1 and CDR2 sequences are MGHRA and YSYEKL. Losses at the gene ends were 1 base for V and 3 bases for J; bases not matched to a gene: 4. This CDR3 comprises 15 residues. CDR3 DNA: TGCGCCAGCAGCCAAGGAGGACAGGGGATCTACGAGCAGTACTTC. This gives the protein CASSQGGQGIYEQYF.

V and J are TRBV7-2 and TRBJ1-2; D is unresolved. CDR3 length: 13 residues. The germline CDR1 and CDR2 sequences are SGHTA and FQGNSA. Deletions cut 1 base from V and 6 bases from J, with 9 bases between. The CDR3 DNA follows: TGTGCCAGCAGCTTAGGCAGATATAATGGCTACACCTTC. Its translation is CASSLGRYNGYTF.

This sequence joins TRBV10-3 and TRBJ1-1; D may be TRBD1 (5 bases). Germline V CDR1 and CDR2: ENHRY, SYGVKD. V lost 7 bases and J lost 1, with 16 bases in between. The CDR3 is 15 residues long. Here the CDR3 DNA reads TGTGCCATCAACTCAGCGGGGGTAGGGAACACTGAAGCTTTCTTT. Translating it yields CAINSAGVGNTEAFF.

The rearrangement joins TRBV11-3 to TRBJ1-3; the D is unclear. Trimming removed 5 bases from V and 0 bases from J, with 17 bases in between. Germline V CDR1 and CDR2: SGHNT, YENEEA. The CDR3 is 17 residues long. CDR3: CASSRGLLRDSGNTIYF. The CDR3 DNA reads TGTGCCAGCAGCCGAGGACTCCTGAGGGACTCTGGAAACACCATATATTTT.

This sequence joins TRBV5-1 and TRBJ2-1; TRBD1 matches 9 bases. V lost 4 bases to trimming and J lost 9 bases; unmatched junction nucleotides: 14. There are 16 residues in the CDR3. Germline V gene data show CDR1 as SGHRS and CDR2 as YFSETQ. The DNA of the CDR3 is TGCGCCAGCAGCCTGAGGACAGGGGCAAAATTAGGTGAGCAGTTCTTC. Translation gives CASSLRTGAKLGEQFF.

CDR3 in amino acids: CASSSWADSSYNEQFF. CDR3 sequence (DNA): TGCGCCAGCAGCTCCTGGGCCGATAGCTCCTACAATGAGCAGTTCTTC. The gene calls are TRBV5-1 and TRBJ2-1; D gene uncertain. With 3 bases removed from V and 0 bases from J, the gap between germline ends came to 13 bases. CDR3 length equals 16 residues. From germline, CDR1 is SGHRS and CDR2 YFSETQ.

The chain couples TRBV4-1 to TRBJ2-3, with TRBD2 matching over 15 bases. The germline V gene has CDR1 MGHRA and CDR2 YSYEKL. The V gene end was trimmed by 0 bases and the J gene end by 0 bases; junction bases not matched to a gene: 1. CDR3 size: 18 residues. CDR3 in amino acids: CASSQDGTSGGSTDTQYF. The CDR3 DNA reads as TGCGCCAGCAGCCAAGATGGGACTAGCGGGGGGAGCACAGATACGCAGTATTTT.

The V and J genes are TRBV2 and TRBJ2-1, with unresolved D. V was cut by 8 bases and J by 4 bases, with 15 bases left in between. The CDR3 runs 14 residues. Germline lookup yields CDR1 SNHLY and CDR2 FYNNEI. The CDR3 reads CASLVRVQYNEQFF. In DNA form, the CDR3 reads TGTGCCAGCCTGGTCCGGGTTCAGTACAATGAGCAGTTCTTC.

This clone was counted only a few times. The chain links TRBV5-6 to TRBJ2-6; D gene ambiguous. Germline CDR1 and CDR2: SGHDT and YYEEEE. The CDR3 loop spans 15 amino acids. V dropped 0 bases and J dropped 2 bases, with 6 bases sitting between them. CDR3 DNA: TGTGCCAGCAGCTTGGCGGGTCCTGGGGCCAACGTCCTGACTTTC. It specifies CASSLAGPGANVLTF.

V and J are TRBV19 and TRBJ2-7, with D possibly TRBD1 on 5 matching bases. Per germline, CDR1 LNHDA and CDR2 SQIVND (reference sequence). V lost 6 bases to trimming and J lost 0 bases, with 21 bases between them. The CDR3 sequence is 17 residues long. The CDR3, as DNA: TGTGCCAGTAGCCGCGAACCGACAGCAGCCACCTCCTACGAGCAGTACTTC. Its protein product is CASSREPTAATSYEQYF.

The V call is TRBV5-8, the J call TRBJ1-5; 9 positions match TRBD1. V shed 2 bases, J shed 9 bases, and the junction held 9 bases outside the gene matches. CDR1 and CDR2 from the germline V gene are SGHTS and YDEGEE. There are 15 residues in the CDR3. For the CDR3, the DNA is TGTGCCAGCAGCTTCGGGGACAGGGCTACAGCGCCCCAGCATTTT. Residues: CASSFGDRATAPQHF.

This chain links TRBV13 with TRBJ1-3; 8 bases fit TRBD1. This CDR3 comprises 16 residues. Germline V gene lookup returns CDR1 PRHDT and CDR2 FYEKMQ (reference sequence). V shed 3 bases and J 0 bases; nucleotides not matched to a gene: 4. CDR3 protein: CASSLGQAYSGNTIYF. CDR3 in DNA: TGTGCCAGCAGCTTGGGACAGGCCTACTCTGGAAACACCATATATTTT.

Here the CDR3 DNA reads TGTGCTAGTGGTTCGGACCGGGACAGGGATACCGAGCAGTACTTC. Its translation is CASGSDRDRDTEQYF. This chain joins TRBV12-5 and TRBJ2-7; 9 bases agree with TRBD1. J was trimmed by 6 bases and V by 4 bases; bases with no gene match: 10. Germline CDR1 is LGHNT and CDR2 is FRNRAP. The CDR3 runs to 15 residues.

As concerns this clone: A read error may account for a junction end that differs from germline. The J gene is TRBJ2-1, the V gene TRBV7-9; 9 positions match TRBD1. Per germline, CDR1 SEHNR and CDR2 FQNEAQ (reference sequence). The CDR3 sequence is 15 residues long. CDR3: CSSSSTGQGSGEQFF. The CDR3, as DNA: TGTTCCAGCAGCTCCACGGGACAGGGATCCGGTGAGCAGTTCTTC. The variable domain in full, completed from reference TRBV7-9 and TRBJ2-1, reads DTGVSQNPRHKITKRGQNVTFRCDPISEHNRLYWYRQTLGQGPEFLTYFQNEAQLEKSRLLSDRFSAERPKGSFSTLEIQRTEQGDSAMYLCSSSSTGQGSGEQFFGPGTRLTVL.

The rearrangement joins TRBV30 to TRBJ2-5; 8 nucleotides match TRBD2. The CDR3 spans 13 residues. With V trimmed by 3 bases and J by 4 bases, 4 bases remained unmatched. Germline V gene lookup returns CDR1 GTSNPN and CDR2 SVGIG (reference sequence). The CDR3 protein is CAWSGGAGETQYF. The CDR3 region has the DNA TGTGCCTGGAGCGGGGGGGCCGGAGAGACCCAGTACTTC.

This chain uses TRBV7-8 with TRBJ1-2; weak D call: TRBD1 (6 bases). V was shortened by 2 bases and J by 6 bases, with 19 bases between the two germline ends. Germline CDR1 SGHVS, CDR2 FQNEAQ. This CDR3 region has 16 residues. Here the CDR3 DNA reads TGTGCCAGCAGCTTACAAACAGGGTCACTGACGGATGGCTACACCTTC. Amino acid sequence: CASSLQTGSLTDGYTF. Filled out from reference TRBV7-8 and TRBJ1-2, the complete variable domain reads GAGVSQSPRYKVAKRGQDVALRCDPISGHVSLFWYQQALGQGPEFLTYFQNEAQLDKSGLPSDRFFAERPEGSVSTLKIQRTQQEDSAVYLCASSLQTGSLTDGYTFGSGTRLTVV.

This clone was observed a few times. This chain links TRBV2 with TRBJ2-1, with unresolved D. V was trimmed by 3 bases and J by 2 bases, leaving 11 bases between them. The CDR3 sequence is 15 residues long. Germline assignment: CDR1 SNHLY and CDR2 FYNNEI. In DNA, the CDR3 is TGTGCCAGCAGTGAGACTCTGAGACCCTACAATGAGCAGTTCTTC. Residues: CASSETLRPYNEQFF.

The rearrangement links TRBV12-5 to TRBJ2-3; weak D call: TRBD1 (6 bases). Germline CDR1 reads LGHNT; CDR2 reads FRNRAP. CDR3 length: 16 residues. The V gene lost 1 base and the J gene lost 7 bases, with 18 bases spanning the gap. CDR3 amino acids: CASGLEPLTGSNTQYF. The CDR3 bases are TGTGCTAGTGGTTTGGAACCCCTAACAGGGTCAAATACGCAGTATTTT.

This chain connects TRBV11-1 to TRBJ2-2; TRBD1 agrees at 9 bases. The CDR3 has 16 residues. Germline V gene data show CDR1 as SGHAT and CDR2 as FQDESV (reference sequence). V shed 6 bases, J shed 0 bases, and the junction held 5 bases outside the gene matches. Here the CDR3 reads CASRTGQGTNTGELFF. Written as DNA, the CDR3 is TGTGCCAGCAGAACCGGACAGGGGACGAACACCGGGGAGCTGTTTTTT.